Below are 15 T cell receptor beta chains sequenced from a single sample in a study of blood T cells in healthy people across ages. The use of a sample-barcoded 5' primer and a J-beta primer mix characterized a second PCR of about 6 to 11 cycles. MiXCR, applied by TCRdb to the 5' RACE reads, yields one record per CDR3 protein. The repertoire holds around 990,000 distinct CDR3 sequences, about 25% seen once, with approximately 0.79% in the top ten. This sample was also put to use in a study of T cells of mothers and their children.

Input material: blood. Receptors were obtained from a girl aged 2-9 years in good health.

This clonotype was detected only a few times. The rearrangement uses TRBV5-1 and TRBJ2-5; TRBD2 aligns across 8 bases. The J call may not be correct, given that the DNA end is closer to TRBJ2-7. Germline V gene data show CDR1 as SGHRS and CDR2 as YFSETQ. The length of the CDR3 is 15 residues. Here the CDR3 DNA reads TGCGCCAGCAGCTTGTATAGCGGGGCCTTCTACGAGCAGTACTTC. Encoded protein: CASSLYSGAFYEQYF.

A word on this clonotype: One junction end disagrees with the germline gene, perhaps due to a read error. V and J are TRBV7-7 and TRBJ2-5, with D tentatively TRBD1 or TRBD2 (6 bases each). The DNA end is a closer match to TRBJ2-1, so the J assignment may be wrong. The germline gives CDR1 SSHAT, CDR2 FNYEAQ (reference sequence). The CDR3 contains 16 residues. The CDR3 DNA reads as TGTGCTAGCAGGAGGGGGGAGCGGGCCGCTTACAATGAGCAGTTCTTC. Translated: CASRRGERAAYNEQFF.

This CDR3 is CSARDPQWTEAFF. CDR3 coding DNA: TGCAGTGCTAGAGACCCCCAGTGGACTGAAGCTTTCTTT. The chain recombines TRBV20-1 with TRBJ1-1; D not certain. Germline values: CDR1 DFQATT, CDR2 SNEGSKA (reference sequence). This CDR3 is 13 amino acids long. The ends were cut back, 0 bases at V and 5 bases at J, with 10 bases in the middle.

The V gene is TRBV29-1, the J gene TRBJ2-5; D uncertain. This CDR3 has 11 residues. In germline, CDR1 is SQVTM, CDR2 ANQGSEA. Trimming left V 5 bases short and J 1 base short, with 5 bases between. CDR3: CSVYIQETQYF. CDR3 nucleotide sequence: TGCAGCGTTTACATCCAAGAGACCCAGTACTTC. Together with reference TRBV29-1 and TRBJ2-5, the CDR3 gives the full variable domain: SAVISQKPSRDICQRGTSLTIQCQVDSQVTMMFWYRQQPGQSLTLIATANQGSEATYESGFVIDKFPISRPNLTFSTLTVSNMSPEDSSIYLCSVYIQETQYFGPGTRLLVL.

The chain uses TRBV4-1 and TRBJ2-5; 9 bases fit TRBD2. Gene TRBJ2-7 matches the end of the DNA better, so the J call may be wrong. Looked up from germline, CDR1 is MGHRA and CDR2 is YSYEKL. This CDR3 is built from 16 residues. The CDR3 sequence: CASSQDRAGGPYEQYF. The CDR3 DNA sequence: TGCGCCAGCAGCCAAGATCGGGCGGGAGGGCCGTACGAGCAGTACTTC.

The chain links TRBV2 to TRBJ2-3, with D perhaps TRBD1 (5 bases). Germline values: CDR1 SNHLY, CDR2 FYNNEI. V lost 8 bases and J lost 5, with 14 bases in between. The CDR3 covers 13 residues. For the CDR3, the DNA is TGTGCCAGCGCTACAGGATTTGGAGATACGCAGTATTTT. Translating it yields CASATGFGDTQYF.

This clonotype was observed a few times. This chain connects TRBV6-2 or TRBV6-3 to TRBJ2-1; perhaps TRBD1 as D (5 bases). The tail of the sequence fits TRBJ2-7 better, so the J call may be wrong. CDR3 length equals 14 residues. CDR1 and CDR2 from the germline V gene are MNHEY and SVGEGT. Here the CDR3 reads CASSYLTVTYEQYF. DNA for the CDR3: TGTGCCAGCAGTTACTTGACAGTTACCTACGAGCAGTACTTC.

The rearrangement joins TRBV7-9 to TRBJ1-2; tentative D call: TRBD1 (6 bases). This CDR3 comprises 15 residues. The germline V and J ends were trimmed by 4 bases and 5 bases, with 17 bases remaining between them. CDR1 and CDR2 from the germline V gene are SEHNR and FQNEAQ (reference sequence). Here the CDR3 DNA reads TGTGCCAGCAGCTCCACTGCGGGGGCCTGGTATGGCTACACCTTC. Amino acids: CASSSTAGAWYGYTF.

This clonotype was observed a handful of times. The J gene is TRBJ2-1, the V gene TRBV5-1, with a possible D match to TRBD1 (5 bases). CDR3 length equals 16 residues. V gave up 4 bases and J gave up 4 bases, with 18 bases separating them. Germline V gives CDR1 SGHRS, CDR2 YFSETQ. This CDR3 reads CASSPSLGQGYNEQFF. CDR3 bases: TGCGCCAGCAGCCCGTCGTTGGGGCAGGGATACAATGAGCAGTTCTTC.

This clonotype was seen only a few times. The rearrangement uses TRBV28 and TRBJ2-7, with 10 bases fitting TRBD1. The germline V gene has CDR1 MDHEN and CDR2 SYDVKM. V lost 6 bases to trimming and J lost 0 bases; unmatched junction nucleotides: 5. The CDR3 extends over 15 amino acids. DNA for the CDR3: TGTGCCAGCAGAGGACAGGGGGTTTCCTCCTACGAGCAGTACTTC. The encoded protein is CASRGQGVSSYEQYF.

The CDR3 protein is CASSPGGPADTQYF. CDR3 coding DNA: TGTGCCAGCAGCCCCGGGGGGCCGGCAGATACGCAGTATTTT. This rearrangement joins TRBV7-8 to TRBJ2-3; D perhaps matches TRBD2 (7 bases). CDR1 and CDR2 from the germline V gene are SGHVS and FQNEAQ. The CDR3 sequence is 14 residues long. Deletions cut 5 bases from V and 4 bases from J, with 13 bases between.

The chain's CDR3 is CASSHPSGTESYEQYF. Written as DNA, the CDR3 is TGCGCCAGCAGTCATCCCTCCGGGACAGAATCCTACGAGCAGTACTTC. The chain is built from TRBV5-1 and TRBJ2-7; 7 bases are shared with TRBD1. From germline, CDR1 is SGHRS and CDR2 YFSETQ. The V and J ends lost 5 bases and 1 base, in that order; junction bases with no gene match: 12. The CDR3 length is 16 residues.

Only a few counts were recorded for this clonotype. The CDR3 protein is CASSHLEFEQFF. As DNA, the CDR3 is TGTGCCAGCAGCCATCTAGAATTTGAGCAGTTCTTC. The rearrangement links TRBV7-9 to TRBJ2-1; D call uncertain. The V gene lost 5 bases and the J gene lost 9 bases, with 11 bases spanning the gap. Germline lookup yields CDR1 SEHNR and CDR2 FQNEAQ (reference sequence). CDR3 length equals 12 residues. The variable domain in full, with the rest retrieved from reference TRBV7-9 and TRBJ2-1, is DTGVSQNPRHKITKRGQNVTFRCDPISEHNRLYWYRQTLGQGPEFLTYFQNEAQLEKSRLLSDRFSAERPKGSFSTLEIQRTEQGDSAMYLCASSHLEFEQFFGPGTRLTVL.

The chain uses TRBV7-8 and TRBJ2-4; D not resolved. Germline V gene data show CDR1 as SGHVS and CDR2 as FQNEAQ. The V gene lost 2 bases and the J gene lost 0 bases, with 14 bases spanning the gap. The CDR3 length is 17 residues. The CDR3 region is CASSLLGLLVAKNIQYF. CDR3 coding DNA: TGTGCCAGCAGCTTATTAGGCTTGTTGGTAGCCAAAAACATTCAGTACTTC.

CDR3 DNA sequence: TGTGCCAGCAGCCCCCGGGGACACCTCACCGGGGAGCTGTTTTTT. Its protein is CASSPRGHLTGELFF. The genes are TRBV7-2 and TRBJ2-2; possibly TRBD1 for D (6 bases). This CDR3 comprises 15 residues. V lost 5 bases and J lost 4, with 14 bases in between. Germline V gives CDR1 SGHTA, CDR2 FQGNSA.